Shown below are 27 T cell receptor beta chains from a single sample sequenced in a study of shared clonotypes between healthy human individuals. Only in-frame clones appear in the TCRdb table, and some are missing; sequencing was by immunoSEQ multiplex PCR. The repertoire holds 850,000 to 1,100,000 clones, with 60% to 80% as singletons. Sequenced sample: memory CD4+ T cells from PBMCs. The subset: CD45RA-negative fraction. The receptors here all came from a man between 18 and 35 years old in good health. Some clones in this sample may be carry-over from other donors' samples.

This clone was picked up many times. Additional DNA sequences in this sample encode the identical CDR3. The gene calls are TRBV14 and TRBJ1-1; D unresolved. Trimming removed 0 bases from V and 0 bases from J, with 2 bases in between. Germline V gene data show CDR1 as SGHDN and CDR2 as FVKESK. The CDR3 runs 13 residues. The CDR3 loop is CASSQELNTEAFF. CDR3 coding DNA: TGTGCCAGCAGCCAAGAACTGAACACTGAAGCTTTCTTT.

The chain couples TRBV15 to TRBJ1-2; D not certain. This CDR3 is built from 14 residues. Germline CDR1 LNHNV, CDR2 YYDKDF (reference sequence). Trimming stripped 1 base from V and 4 bases from J, with 10 bases between. The CDR3 region is CATSRGGMVYGYTF. The CDR3 bases are TGTGCCACCAGCAGAGGAGGGATGGTCTATGGCTACACCTTC.

The chain employs TRBV5-5 and TRBJ2-1, with D perhaps given as TRBD1 or TRBD2 (5 bases each). Germline assignment: CDR1 SGHKS and CDR2 YYEKEE (reference sequence). Trimming shortened V by 0 bases and J by 15 bases, and 13 bases separated the two germline ends. The CDR3 is made up of 12 amino acids. The CDR3 loop reads CASSLATGLGFF. Written as DNA, the CDR3 is TGTGCCAGCAGCTTGGCGACGGGGCTCGGGTTCTTC.

Comments on this clone: The same CDR3 can be traced to other DNA sequences in this sample. The chain is built from TRBV6-5 and TRBJ1-3; no clear D. Germline-derived CDR1 and CDR2 are MNHEY and SVGAGI. CDR3 size: 11 residues. V lost 2 bases and J 7 bases, leaving 3 bases between the germline ends. The CDR3 DNA reads TGTGCCAGCAGTTACCGGAACACCATATATTTT. It codes for CASSYRNTIYF.

The rearrangement links TRBV7-9 to TRBJ1-1; 10 nucleotides line up with TRBD1. V was clipped by 5 bases and J by 2 bases; unmatched bases: 11. Germline assignment: CDR1 SEHNR and CDR2 FQNEAQ (reference sequence). This CDR3 contains 17 residues. Here the CDR3 reads CASSQTGGAGVNTEAFF. Here the CDR3 DNA reads TGTGCCAGCAGCCAGACAGGGGGCGCGGGAGTAAACACTGAAGCTTTCTTT.

This clone was detected ten times or more. The rearrangement joins TRBV5-5 to TRBJ2-7; 7 bases are a match to TRBD1. The length of the CDR3 is 14 residues. After removal of 3 bases from V and 4 bases from J, the junction contained 7 bases not matched to a gene. In germline, CDR1 is SGHKS, CDR2 YYEKEE (reference sequence). Here the CDR3 DNA reads TGTGCCAGCAGCTCGACCGGGACAGCGTACGAGCAGTACTTC. This gives the protein CASSSTGTAYEQYF.

This chain connects TRBV5-1 to TRBJ2-5; D remains unclear. V shed 0 bases and J shed 4 bases, with 13 bases lying between them. Germline CDR1 and CDR2: SGHRS and YFSETQ. The CDR3 has 15 amino acids. As DNA, the CDR3 is TGCGCCAGCAGCTTGGTAAGGCCCCGCGGAGAGACCCAGTACTTC. This codes for CASSLVRPRGETQYF.

This rearrangement joins TRBV6-1 to TRBJ1-1; tentatively, D is TRBD1 (5 bases). The CDR3 sequence is 13 residues long. The germline gives CDR1 MNHNS, CDR2 SASEGT. V was trimmed by 0 bases and J by 4 bases, leaving 6 bases between them. CDR3 sequence reads: CASSEAGGTEAFF. Here the CDR3 DNA reads TGTGCCAGCAGTGAAGCCGGGGGCACTGAAGCTTTCTTT.

The chain is built from TRBV2 and TRBJ1-1; weak D call: TRBD1 (6 bases). The CDR3 extends over 13 amino acids. Germline assignment: CDR1 SNHLY and CDR2 FYNNEI. The ends were cut back, 2 bases at V and 12 bases at J, with 16 bases in the middle. CDR3: CASSEQGGGWTFF. CDR3 bases: TGTGCCAGCAGTGAACAGGGCGGGGGCTGGACTTTCTTT.

The J gene is TRBJ1-1, the V gene TRBV19; TRBD1 might be the D (5 bases). CDR3 length: 14 amino acids. Trimming took 1 base from V and 4 from J, leaving 10 bases between them. Germline values: CDR1 LNHDA, CDR2 SQIVND (reference sequence). This CDR3 is CASSIVGARTEAFF. CDR3 nucleotide sequence: TGTGCCAGTAGTATAGTCGGGGCCCGCACTGAAGCTTTCTTT.

V and J are TRBV7-8 and TRBJ2-7, with 8 bases matching TRBD2. The CDR3 is 14 residues long. Germline V gene data show CDR1 as SGHVS and CDR2 as FQNEAQ. The ends lost 2 bases at V and 4 bases at J; junction bases unmatched: 4. In DNA form, the CDR3 reads TGTGCCAGCAGCTTACAACGGGAGGGTTACGAGCAGTACTTC. Translating it yields CASSLQREGYEQYF.

This rearrangement joins TRBV18 to TRBJ2-7; no clear D. This CDR3 comprises 13 residues. The germline V gene has CDR1 KGHSH and CDR2 LQKENI. The V end lost 5 bases, the J end lost 1 base, and 9 bases lay between the germline ends. CDR3 nucleotide sequence: TGTGCCAGCTCATTCGGACGGTCCTACGAGCAGTACTTC. Residues: CASSFGRSYEQYF.

The chain carries TRBV4-2 and TRBJ2-6; maybe TRBD1 (6 bases). The ends were cut back, 1 base at V and 3 bases at J, with 10 bases in the middle. The CDR3 runs to 16 residues. Germline-derived CDR1 and CDR2 are LGHNA and YNFKEQ. The CDR3 sequence is CASSQAGAGGANVLTF. The DNA for the CDR3 is TGTGCCAGCAGCCAAGCAGGGGCCGGTGGGGCCAACGTCCTGACTTTC.

This clone was detected only a few times. The chain couples TRBV28 to TRBJ2-2; D gene ambiguous. Looked up from germline, CDR1 is MDHEN and CDR2 is SYDVKM. V lost 2 bases to trimming and J lost 0 bases, with 16 bases between them. The CDR3 has 18 residues. The CDR3 DNA follows: TGTGCCAGCAGTTTACACTCCCGATCCTACGCGAACACCGGGGAGCTGTTTTTT. This translates into CASSLHSRSYANTGELFF.

This chain connects TRBV27 to TRBJ1-2; no clear D. Trimming cost V 4 bases and J 0 bases, with 9 bases left between them. The germline gives CDR1 MNHEY, CDR2 SMNVEV (reference sequence). The CDR3 has 14 residues. The CDR3 is CASSSGSSNYGYTF. As DNA, the CDR3 is TGTGCCAGCAGTTCGGGGTCTTCTAACTATGGCTACACCTTC.

This clone appeared once. V gene TRBV2 combines with J gene TRBJ1-5, with 8 bases fitting TRBD1. The length of the CDR3 is 15 residues. Germline CDR1 is SNHLY and CDR2 is FYNNEI. J gave up 6 bases and V 4 bases, and 8 bases lay outside the gene matches. In DNA form, the CDR3 reads TGTGCCAGCAGTGGAGGGGCAGGGGGCTCTCAGCCCCAGCATTTT. It specifies CASSGGAGGSQPQHF.

The rearrangement joins TRBV19 to TRBJ1-1, with no clear D. Germline V CDR1 and CDR2: LNHDA, SQIVND (reference sequence). Trimming shortened V by 1 base and J by 0 bases, and 9 bases separated the two germline ends. The CDR3 covers 15 residues. CDR3 in DNA: TGTGCCAGTAGTATAGTGGGCAACATGAACACTGAAGCTTTCTTT. Translated, it gives CASSIVGNMNTEAFF.

The count of this clone is one. The V and J genes are TRBV27 and TRBJ2-5; weak D call: TRBD2 (5 bases). V dropped 5 bases and J dropped 1 base, with 14 bases sitting between them. CDR1 and CDR2 (germline): MNHEY, SMNVEV (reference sequence). This CDR3 has 15 residues. In DNA form, the CDR3 reads TGTGCCAGCAGTGCCTCATGGGCGGGCCAAGAGACCCAGTACTTC. Its protein is CASSASWAGQETQYF.

Turning to this clone: One end of the junction does not line up with germline, which may come from a read error. The chain carries TRBV2 and TRBJ2-4; D call uncertain. The CDR3 runs 14 residues. Germline lookup yields CDR1 SNHLY and CDR2 FYNNEI. The CDR3 DNA follows: TGTGCTAGCACGAGGTTAAGGGCCGAAAACATTCAGTACTTC. Translated, it gives CASTRLRAENIQYF.

The chain uses TRBV7-8 and TRBJ2-5; a weak D match, TRBD1 (6 bases). The CDR3 runs to 15 residues. The germline V and J ends were trimmed by 2 bases and 4 bases, with 14 bases remaining between them. Germline V gene data show CDR1 as SGHVS and CDR2 as FQNEAQ. CDR3 amino acids: CASSLIQGALETQYF. CDR3 sequence (DNA): TGTGCCAGCAGCTTAATACAGGGAGCCCTAGAGACCCAGTACTTC.

This chain connects TRBV28 to TRBJ2-7; 8 bases map to TRBD2. Per germline, CDR1 MDHEN and CDR2 SYDVKM. Trimming at V came to 6 bases and at J to 1 base, leaving 8 bases not matched to a gene. The CDR3 has 15 residues. CDR3 sequence: CASSAFRGRSYEQYF. The CDR3 coding sequence is TGTGCCAGCAGCGCTTTCCGCGGGAGGTCCTACGAGCAGTACTTC.

The chain joins TRBV6-5 to TRBJ1-3; TRBD1 is a possible D gene (6 bases). CDR3 length: 14 amino acids. Deletions cut 7 bases from V and 0 bases from J, with 10 bases between. The germline CDR1 and CDR2 sequences are MNHEY and SVGAGI. The CDR3 spells CASKSGDSGNTIYF. CDR3 in DNA: TGTGCCAGCAAATCAGGGGACTCTGGAAACACCATATATTTT.

This clone was detected ten times or more. The chain couples TRBV4-2 to TRBJ2-1; TRBD2 matches 9 bases. The trim removed 0 bases at V and 6 bases at J, leaving 9 bases unmatched. Germline V CDR1 and CDR2: LGHNA, YNFKEQ. The CDR3 is 17 amino acids. Here the CDR3 DNA reads TGTGCCAGCAGCCAAGATCGGGGACTAGCCCTAATCAATGAGCAGTTCTTC. As protein: CASSQDRGLALINEQFF.

About this clone: Other DNA sequences in the same sample also yield this CDR3. The V call is TRBV28, the J call TRBJ2-7, with D hard to call. This CDR3 has 12 amino acids. Trimming cost V 1 base and J 3 bases, with 4 bases left between them. Germline lookup yields CDR1 MDHEN and CDR2 SYDVKM. The CDR3 nucleotides are TGTGCCAGCAGTTTATCCGGCTACGAGCAGTACTTC. It yields the protein CASSLSGYEQYF.

The V and J genes are TRBV7-7 and TRBJ2-5; the D gene could be TRBD1 or TRBD2 (5 bases each). V was pared by 5 bases and J by 4 bases, with 11 bases between. This CDR3 has 13 amino acids. CDR1 and CDR2 (germline): SSHAT, FNYEAQ (reference sequence). CDR3 nucleotide sequence: TGTGCCAGCAGCACCGGGACCTCAGAGACCCAGTACTTC. Encoded protein: CASSTGTSETQYF.

The chain couples TRBV5-1 to TRBJ2-1; possibly TRBD1 for D (5 bases). The CDR3 has 13 residues. Trimming left V 0 bases short and J 5 bases short, with 6 bases between. Germline V lookup: CDR1 SGHRS, CDR2 YFSETQ. The DNA for the CDR3 is TGCGCCAGCAGCTTGGACAGGAACAATGAGCAGTTCTTC. Amino acid sequence: CASSLDRNNEQFF.

Comments on this clone: Just one base apart from a much larger clone, this may be a read error. The V gene is TRBV6-1, the J gene TRBJ1-2; 9 bases are a match to TRBD1. Germline loops: CDR1 MNHNS, CDR2 SASEGT. The CDR3 covers 17 residues. The CDR3 nucleotides are TGTGCCGGCAGTGCGGACAGGGGCCGCGTCCCGAACTATGGCTACACCTTC. Residues: CAGSADRGRVPNYGYTF.